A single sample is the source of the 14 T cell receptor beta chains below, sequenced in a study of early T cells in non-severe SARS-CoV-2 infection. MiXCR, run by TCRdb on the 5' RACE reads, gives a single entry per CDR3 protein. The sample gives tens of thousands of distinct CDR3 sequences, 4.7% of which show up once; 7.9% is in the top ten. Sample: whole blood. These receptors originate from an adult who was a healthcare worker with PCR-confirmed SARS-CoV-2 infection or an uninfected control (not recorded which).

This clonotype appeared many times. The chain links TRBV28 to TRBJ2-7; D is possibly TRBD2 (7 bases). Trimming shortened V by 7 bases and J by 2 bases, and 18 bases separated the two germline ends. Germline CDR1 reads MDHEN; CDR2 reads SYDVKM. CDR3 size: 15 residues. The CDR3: CASTLTGRGAYEQYF. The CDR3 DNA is TGTGCCAGCACTCTTACAGGGAGGGGCGCCTACGAGCAGTACTTC.

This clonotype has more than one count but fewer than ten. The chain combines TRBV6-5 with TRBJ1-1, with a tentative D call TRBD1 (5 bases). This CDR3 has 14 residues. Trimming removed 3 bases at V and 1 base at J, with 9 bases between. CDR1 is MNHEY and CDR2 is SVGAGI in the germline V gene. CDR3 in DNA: TGTGCCAGCAGTTATGCAGGGCGGAACACTGAAGCTTTCTTT. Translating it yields CASSYAGRNTEAFF.

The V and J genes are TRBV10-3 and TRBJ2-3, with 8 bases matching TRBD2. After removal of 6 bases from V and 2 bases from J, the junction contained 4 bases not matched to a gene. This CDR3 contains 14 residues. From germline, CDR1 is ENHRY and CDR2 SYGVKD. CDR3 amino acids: CAIRPGLDTDTQYF. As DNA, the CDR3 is TGTGCCATCAGGCCGGGACTAGACACAGATACGCAGTATTTT.

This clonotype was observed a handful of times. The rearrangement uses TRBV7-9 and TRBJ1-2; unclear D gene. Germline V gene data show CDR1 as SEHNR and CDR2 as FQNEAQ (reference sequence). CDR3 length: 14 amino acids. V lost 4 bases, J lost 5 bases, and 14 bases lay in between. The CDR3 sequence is CASSSSEGTYGYTF. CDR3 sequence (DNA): TGTGCCAGCAGCTCTTCGGAGGGTACATATGGCTACACCTTC.

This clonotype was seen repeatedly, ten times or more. CDR3 in DNA: TGTGCCAGCCACCACTCGGGGGCGAGCACCGGGGAGCTGTTTTTT. Encoded protein: CASHHSGASTGELFF. V is TRBV12-3 or TRBV12-4 and J is TRBJ2-2, with D perhaps given as TRBD1 or TRBD2 (6 bases each). Trimming pared 8 bases from V and 4 bases from J, leaving 17 bases between. There are 15 residues in the CDR3.

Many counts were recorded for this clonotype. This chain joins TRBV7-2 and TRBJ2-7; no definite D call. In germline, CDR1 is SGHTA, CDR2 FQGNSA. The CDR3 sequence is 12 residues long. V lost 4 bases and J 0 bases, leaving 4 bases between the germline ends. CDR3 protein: CASSSSSYEQYF. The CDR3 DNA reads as TGTGCCAGCAGCTCCAGCTCCTACGAGCAGTACTTC.

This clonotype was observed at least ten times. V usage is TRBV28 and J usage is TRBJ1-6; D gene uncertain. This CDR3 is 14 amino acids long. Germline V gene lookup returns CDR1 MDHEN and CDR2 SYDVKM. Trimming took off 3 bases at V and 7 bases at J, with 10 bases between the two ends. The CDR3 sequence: CASSFLTGNSPLHF. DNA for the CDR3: TGTGCCAGCAGTTTCCTTACTGGGAATTCACCCCTCCACTTT.

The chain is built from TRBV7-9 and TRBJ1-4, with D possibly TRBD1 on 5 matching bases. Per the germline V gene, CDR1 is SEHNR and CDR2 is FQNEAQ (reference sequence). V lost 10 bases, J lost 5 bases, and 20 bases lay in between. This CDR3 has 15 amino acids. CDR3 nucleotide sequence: TGTGCCATCAATTTCCCGGGACGGAAGAATGAAAAACTGTTTTTT. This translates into CAINFPGRKNEKLFF.

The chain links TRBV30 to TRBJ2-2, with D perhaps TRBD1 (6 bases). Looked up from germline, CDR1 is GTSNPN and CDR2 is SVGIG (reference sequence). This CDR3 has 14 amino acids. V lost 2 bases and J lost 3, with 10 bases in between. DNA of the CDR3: TGTGCCTGGAGTCCAGGGGTTTACACCGGGGAGCTGTTTTTT. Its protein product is CAWSPGVYTGELFF.

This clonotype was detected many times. The CDR3: CASSEEQGAADTQYF. CDR3 nucleotides: TGTGCCAGCAGTGAAGAACAGGGGGCTGCAGATACGCAGTATTTT. The rearrangement links TRBV2 to TRBJ2-3; TRBD1 matches at 9 bases. The CDR3 is made up of 15 amino acids. Germline loops: CDR1 SNHLY, CDR2 FYNNEI. Trimming at V came to 1 base and at J to 4 bases, leaving 3 bases not matched to a gene.

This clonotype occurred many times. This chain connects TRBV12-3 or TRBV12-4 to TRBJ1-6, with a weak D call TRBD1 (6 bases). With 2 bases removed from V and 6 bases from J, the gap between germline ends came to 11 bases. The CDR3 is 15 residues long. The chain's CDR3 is CASSLRAGVNSPLHF. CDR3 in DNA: TGTGCCAGCAGTTTACGGGCAGGGGTTAATTCACCCCTCCACTTT.

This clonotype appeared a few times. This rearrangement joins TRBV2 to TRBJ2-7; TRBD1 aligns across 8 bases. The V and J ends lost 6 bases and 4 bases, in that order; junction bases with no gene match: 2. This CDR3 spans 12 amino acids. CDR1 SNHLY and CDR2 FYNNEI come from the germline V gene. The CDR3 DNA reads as TGTGCCAGCAGCGGACAGGGTTACGAGCAGTACTTC. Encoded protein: CASSGQGYEQYF.

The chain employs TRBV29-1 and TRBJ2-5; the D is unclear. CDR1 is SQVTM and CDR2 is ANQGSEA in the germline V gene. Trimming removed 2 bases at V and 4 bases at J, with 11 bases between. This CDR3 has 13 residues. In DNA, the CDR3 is TGCAGCGTTGAACCCGGACGTGGAGAGACCCAGTACTTC. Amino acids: CSVEPGRGETQYF.

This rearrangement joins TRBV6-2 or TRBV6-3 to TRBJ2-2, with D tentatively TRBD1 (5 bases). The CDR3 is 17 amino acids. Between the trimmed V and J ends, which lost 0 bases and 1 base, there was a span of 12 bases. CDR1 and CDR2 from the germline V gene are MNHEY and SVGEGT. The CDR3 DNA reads TGTGCCAGCAGTTACTCGATGAACAGGATGAACACCGGGGAGCTGTTTTTT. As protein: CASSYSMNRMNTGELFF.